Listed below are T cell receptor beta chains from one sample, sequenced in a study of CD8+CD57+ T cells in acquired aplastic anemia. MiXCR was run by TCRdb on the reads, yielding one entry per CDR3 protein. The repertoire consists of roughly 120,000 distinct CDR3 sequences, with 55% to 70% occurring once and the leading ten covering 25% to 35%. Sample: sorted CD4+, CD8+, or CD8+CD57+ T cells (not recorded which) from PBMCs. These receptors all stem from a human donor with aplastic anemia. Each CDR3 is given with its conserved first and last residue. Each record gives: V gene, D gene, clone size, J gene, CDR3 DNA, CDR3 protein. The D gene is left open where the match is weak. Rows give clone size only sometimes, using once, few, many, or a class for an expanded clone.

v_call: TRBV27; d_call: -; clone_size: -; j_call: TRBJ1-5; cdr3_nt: TGTGCCAGCAGTTTAGGAAGGGCTCAGCCCCAGCATTTT; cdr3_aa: CASSLGRAQPQHF
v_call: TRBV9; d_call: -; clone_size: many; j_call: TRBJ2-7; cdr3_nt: TGTGCCAGCAGCGACTCCCCTGGATACGAGCAGTACTTC; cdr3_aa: CASSDSPGYEQYF
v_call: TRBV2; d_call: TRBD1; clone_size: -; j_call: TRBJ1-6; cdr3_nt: TGTGCCAGCGGCGACAGGGAAAATTCACCCCTCCACTTT; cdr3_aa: CASGDRENSPLHF
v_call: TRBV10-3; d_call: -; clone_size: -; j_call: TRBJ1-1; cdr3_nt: TGTGCCATCAGTGAGCAGAATGGAGGTGCCACTGAAGCTTTCTTT; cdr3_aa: CAISEQNGGATEAFF
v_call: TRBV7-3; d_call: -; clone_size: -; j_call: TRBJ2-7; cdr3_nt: TGTGCCAGCAGCTTAAGCGACCGATTCACCTACGAGCAGTACTTC; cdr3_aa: CASSLSDRFTYEQYF
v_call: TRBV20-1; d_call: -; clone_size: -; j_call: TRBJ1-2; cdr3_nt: TGCAGTGCTAGAGATATGGTACATGGCTACACCTTC; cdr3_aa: CSARDMVHGYTF
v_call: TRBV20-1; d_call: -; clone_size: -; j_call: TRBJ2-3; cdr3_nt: TGCAGTGCCGCGGGCACAGATACGCAGTATTTT; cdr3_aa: CSAAGTDTQYF
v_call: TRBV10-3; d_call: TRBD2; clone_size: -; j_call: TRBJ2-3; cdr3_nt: TGTGCCATCGGGCGGGGGGACCCGCATTTT; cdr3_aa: CAIGRGDPHF
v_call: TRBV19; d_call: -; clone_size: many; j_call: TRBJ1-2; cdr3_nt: TGTGCCAGTAGTGGATCGGGACGCGACACGCGAGGCTATGGCTACACCTTC; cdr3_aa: CASSGSGRDTRGYGYTF
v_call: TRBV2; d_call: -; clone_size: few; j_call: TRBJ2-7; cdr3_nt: TGTGCCAGCAGTGATGGTGGAGACTACGAGCAGTACTTC; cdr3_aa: CASSDGGDYEQYF
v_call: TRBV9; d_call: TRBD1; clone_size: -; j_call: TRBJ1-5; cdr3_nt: TGTGCCAGCAGCTTCGGACAGGGCCAGCCCCAGCATTTT; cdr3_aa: CASSFGQGQPQHF
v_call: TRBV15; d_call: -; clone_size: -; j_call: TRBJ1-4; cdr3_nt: TGTGCCACCAGCAGAGGAGGGGCGGATGAAAAACTGTTTTTT; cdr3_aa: CATSRGGADEKLFF
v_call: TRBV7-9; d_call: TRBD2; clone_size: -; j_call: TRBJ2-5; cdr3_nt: TGTGCCAGCAGCGAAGCGGGACGGGAGACCCAGTACTTC; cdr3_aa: CASSEAGRETQYF
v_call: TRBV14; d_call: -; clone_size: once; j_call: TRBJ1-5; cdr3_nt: TGTGCCAGCAACCTTGGGGGGCAGCCCCAGCATTTT; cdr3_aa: CASNLGGQPQHF
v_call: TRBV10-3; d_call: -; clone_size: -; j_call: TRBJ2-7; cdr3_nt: TGTGCCAGCACGGGTTTAGTCCACGAGCAGTACTTC; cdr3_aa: CASTGLVHEQYF
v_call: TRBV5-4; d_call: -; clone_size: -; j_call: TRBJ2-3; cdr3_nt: TGCGCCAGCAGCTCCGCTGGTGGGGATACGCAGTATTTT; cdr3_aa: CASSSAGGDTQYF
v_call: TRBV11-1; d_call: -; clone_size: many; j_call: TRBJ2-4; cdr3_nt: TGTGCCAGCAGCTTAGTTTCCTCACCCGCCAAAAACATTCAGTACTTC; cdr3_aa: CASSLVSSPAKNIQYF
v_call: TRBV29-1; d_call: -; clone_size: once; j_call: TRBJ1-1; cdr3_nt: TGCAGCGTGCTACCGGGAGCTGAAGCTTTCTTT; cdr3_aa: CSVLPGAEAFF
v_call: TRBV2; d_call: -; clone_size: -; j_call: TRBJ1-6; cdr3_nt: TGTGCCAGAGGGCCAGGAGGTCCTCGATCGACTTCACCCCTCCACTTT; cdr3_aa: CARGPGGPRSTSPLHF
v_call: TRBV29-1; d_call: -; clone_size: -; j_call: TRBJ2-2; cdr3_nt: TGCAGCGTTGACCTACAGTACACCGGGGAGCTGTTTTTT; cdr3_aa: CSVDLQYTGELFF
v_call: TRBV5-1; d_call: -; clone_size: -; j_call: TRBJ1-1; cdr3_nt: TGCGCCAGCAGGTATTCGGGGAACACTGAAGCTTTCTTT; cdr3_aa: CASRYSGNTEAFF
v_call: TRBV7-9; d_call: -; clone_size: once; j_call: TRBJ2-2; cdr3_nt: TGTGCCAGCAGCTTATTCACCGACACCGGGGAGCTGTTTTTT; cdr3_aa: CASSLFTDTGELFF
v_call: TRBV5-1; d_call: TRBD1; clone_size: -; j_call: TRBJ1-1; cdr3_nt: TGCGCCAGCAGAGATGGGACAGCCAACACTGAAGCTTTCTTT; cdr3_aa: CASRDGTANTEAFF
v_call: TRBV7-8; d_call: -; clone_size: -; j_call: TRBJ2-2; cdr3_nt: TGTGCCAGCAGTTTCGCTAAGGGGGAGCTGTTTTTT; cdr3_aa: CASSFAKGELFF
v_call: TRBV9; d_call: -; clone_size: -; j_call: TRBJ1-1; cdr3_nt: TGTGCCAGCAGCGGTCCAGAGACAATGAACACTGAAGCTTTCTTT; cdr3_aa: CASSGPETMNTEAFF
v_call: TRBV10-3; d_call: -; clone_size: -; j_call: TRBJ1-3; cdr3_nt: TGTGCCATCAGTGAGGGGAGCAGCCCTGGAAACACCATATATTTC; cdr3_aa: CAISEGSSPGNTIYF
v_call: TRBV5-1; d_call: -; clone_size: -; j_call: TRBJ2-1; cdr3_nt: TGCGCCAGCAGCTCCGATCCAACTAGCTCCTACAATGAGCAGTTCTTC; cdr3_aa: CASSSDPTSSYNEQFF
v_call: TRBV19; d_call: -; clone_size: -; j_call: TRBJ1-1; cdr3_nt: TGTGCCAGTAGTATTTTGATCGGCGGGGAAGCTTTCTTT; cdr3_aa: CASSILIGGEAFF
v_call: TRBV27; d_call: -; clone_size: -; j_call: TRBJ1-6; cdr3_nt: TGTGCCAGCAGAGCTCGTGGGGGGGGCACCGATTCACCCCTCCACTTT; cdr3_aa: CASRARGGGTDSPLHF
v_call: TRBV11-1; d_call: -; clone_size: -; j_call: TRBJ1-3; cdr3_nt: TGTGCCAGCAGCCCTTGGTCCGGAGGGATCCTCTCTGGAAACACCATATATTTT; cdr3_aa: CASSPWSGGILSGNTIYF
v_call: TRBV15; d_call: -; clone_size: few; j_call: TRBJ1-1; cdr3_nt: TGTGCCACCAGCAGACCTAGGGGGGAGGAGATAAACACTGAAGCTTTCTTT; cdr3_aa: CATSRPRGEEINTEAFF
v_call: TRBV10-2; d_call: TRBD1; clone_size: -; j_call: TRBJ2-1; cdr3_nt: TGCGCCAGCAGTGCCCAGGGGGCCGCCTACAATGAGCAGTTCTTC; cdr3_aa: CASSAQGAAYNEQFF
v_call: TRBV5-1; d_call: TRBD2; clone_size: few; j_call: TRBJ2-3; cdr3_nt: TGCGCCAGCAGCTCGGGACTAGCGGGAGGGCTCACAGATACGCAGTATTTT; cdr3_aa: CASSSGLAGGLTDTQYF
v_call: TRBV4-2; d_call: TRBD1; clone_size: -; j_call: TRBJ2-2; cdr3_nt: TGTGCCAGCAGCCCTTGGACAGGGAGCGACACCGGGGAGCTGTTTTTT; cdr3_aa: CASSPWTGSDTGELFF
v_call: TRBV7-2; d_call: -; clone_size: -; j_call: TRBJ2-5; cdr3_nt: TGTGCCAGCAGATCAGGGACGGAGACCCAGTACTTC; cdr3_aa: CASRSGTETQYF
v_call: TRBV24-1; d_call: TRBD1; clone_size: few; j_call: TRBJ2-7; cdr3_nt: TGTGCCACCAGCCCCGGGACAGCGGCCTACGAGCAGTACTTC; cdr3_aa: CATSPGTAAYEQYF
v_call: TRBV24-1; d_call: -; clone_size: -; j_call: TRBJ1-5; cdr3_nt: TGTGCCACCAGTGACCGGACAAGCTTGAATCAGCCCCAGCATTTT; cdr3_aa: CATSDRTSLNQPQHF
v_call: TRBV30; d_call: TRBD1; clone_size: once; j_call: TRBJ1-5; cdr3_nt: TGTGCCTGGAGCGGAACAGGGGTCTGGCAGCCCCAGCATTTT; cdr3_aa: CAWSGTGVWQPQHF
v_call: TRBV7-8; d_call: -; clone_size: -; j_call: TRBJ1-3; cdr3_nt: TGTGCCAGCAGCTTCCTCTCTGGAAACACCATATATTTT; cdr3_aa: CASSFLSGNTIYF
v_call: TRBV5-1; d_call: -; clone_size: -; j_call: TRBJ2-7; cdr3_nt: TGCGCCAGCAGCGGGACCCGCCTATACGAGCAGTACTTC; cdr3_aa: CASSGTRLYEQYF
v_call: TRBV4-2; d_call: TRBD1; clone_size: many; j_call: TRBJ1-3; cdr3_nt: TGTGCCAGCAGCCAGAGGACAGGGACGGAGTATAAGGCCCGAAACACCATATATTTT; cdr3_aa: CASSQRTGTEYKARNTIYF
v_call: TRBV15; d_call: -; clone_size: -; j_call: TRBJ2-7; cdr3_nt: TGTGCCACCAGCGTCCACAGGGGACTCGAGCAGTACTTC; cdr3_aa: CATSVHRGLEQYF
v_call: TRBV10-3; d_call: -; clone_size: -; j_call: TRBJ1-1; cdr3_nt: TGTGCCATCAGTGGCTTTGGGCCGGAAAACACTGAAGCTTTCTTT; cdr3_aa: CAISGFGPENTEAFF
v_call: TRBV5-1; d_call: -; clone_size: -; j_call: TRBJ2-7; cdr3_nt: TGCGCCAGCAGCTTGGTAGCCAGGGGCTACGAGCAGTACTTC; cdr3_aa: CASSLVARGYEQYF
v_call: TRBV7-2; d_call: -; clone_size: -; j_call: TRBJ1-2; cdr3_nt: TGTGCCAGCAGCCTTAGACAGATTAACTATGGCTACACCTTC; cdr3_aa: CASSLRQINYGYTF
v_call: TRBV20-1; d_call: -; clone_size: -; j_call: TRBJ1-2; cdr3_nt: TGCAGTGCTAGAGATGTGGCAGCAGCTAACTATGGCTACACCTTC; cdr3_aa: CSARDVAAANYGYTF
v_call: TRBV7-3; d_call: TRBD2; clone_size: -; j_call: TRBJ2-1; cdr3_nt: TGTGCCAGCAGCTTCCCCGGGACTAGTCTGTTCTTC; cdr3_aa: CASSFPGTSLFF
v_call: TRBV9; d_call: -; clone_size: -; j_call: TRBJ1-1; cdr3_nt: TGTGCCGGCAGCCCCGGGGGGGGGAAAGCTTTCTTT; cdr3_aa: CAGSPGGGKAFF
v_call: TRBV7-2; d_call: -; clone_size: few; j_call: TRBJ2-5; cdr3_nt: TGTGCCAGCAGCTTAGGTTGGGAGACCCAGTACTTC; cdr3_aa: CASSLGWETQYF